The rows below give T cell receptor beta chains drawn from one sample of a study of OX40 agonist ivuxolimab in advanced cancers. Measured with immunoSEQ multiplex PCR; TCRdb has only the in-frame clones, and not every one. The repertoire consists of over 45,000 clones, with about 93% occurring once and the leading ten covering around 18%. The sequencing used CD4+ or CD8+ T cells sorted from blood, collected in a trial of the OX40 agonist ivuxolimab. The receptors derive from an adult with an advanced solid tumor such as melanoma, head and neck, liver or kidney cancer. The CDR3 runs from the conserved cysteine through the conserved F or W. The order of the fields is J gene, D gene, V gene, CDR3 protein, CDR3 DNA. A D gene is named only where the DNA matches it firmly.

TRBJ2-7	-	TRBV4-3	CASSQDPDRRYEQYF	TGCGCCAGCAGCCAAGATCCAGATCGGAGATACGAGCAGTACTTC
TRBJ2-2	-	TRBV6-6	CASSSLDRTNTGELFF	TGTGCCAGCAGTTCCTTAGACAGAACGAACACCGGGGAGCTGTTTTTT
TRBJ2-2	-	TRBV28	CASRTQNFYTGELFF	TGTGCCAGCAGGACCCAGAATTTTTACACCGGGGAGCTGTTTTTT
TRBJ2-1	-	TRBV29-1	CSVDGVHEQFF	TGCAGCGTTGACGGGGTGCATGAGCAGTTCTTC
TRBJ2-7	-	TRBV10-3	CAISESDGWAYF	TGTGCCATCAGTGAGTCCGACGGTTGGGCGTACTTC
TRBJ2-1	-	TRBV14	CASSQLGGSYNEQFF	TGTGCCAGCAGCCAATTGGGGGGCTCCTACAATGAGCAGTTCTTC
TRBJ2-7	-	TRBV7-2	CASSQTGYYEQYF	TGTGCCAGCAGTCAAACGGGGTATTACGAGCAGTACTTC
TRBJ1-3	-	TRBV6-5	CASSYSEGTGNTIYF	TGTGCCAGCAGTTACTCAGAAGGCACTGGAAACACCATATATTTT
TRBJ2-5	-	TRBV27	CASRVFEGQETQYF	TGTGCCAGCCGTGTATTCGAGGGGCAAGAGACCCAGTACTTC
TRBJ1-3	-	TRBV9	CASATGTGNTIYF	TGTGCCAGCGCCACAGGTACTGGAAACACCATATATTTT
TRBJ2-2	-	TRBV10-2	CASNGGTPNTGELFF	TGCGCCAGCAATGGAGGCACCCCGAACACCGGGGAGCTGTTTTTT